A selection of T cell receptor beta chains follows, all from one sample in a study of shared clonotypes between healthy human individuals. The assay was immunoSEQ multiplex PCR, and TCRdb's table has in-frame clones only and misses some. Counted here are about 1.9 million clones, approximately 92% occurring once; the ten biggest clones make up over 1.5%. Sequencing was performed on naive CD8+ T cells from PBMCs. The origin of the receptors is a man aged 18 to 29 in good health. Some clones in this sample may be carry-over from other donors' samples. Each CDR3 is given with its conserved first and last residue. D genes are given only for firm matches. The size of a clone is reported for some rows only, either as once, few or many, or as a class for expanded clones.

cdr3_aa cdr3_nt j_call v_call d_call clone_size
CASRPLQGFTEAFF TGTGCCAGCAGACCACTGCAGGGCTTCACTGAAGCTTTCTTT TRBJ1-1 TRBV27 . .
CASSAGGITEAFF TGTGCCAGCAGCGCGGGGGGCATCACTGAAGCTTTCTTT TRBJ1-1 TRBV7-6 . .
CSAREGSGYTF TGCAGTGCGAGGGAGGGGAGTGGCTACACCTTC TRBJ1-2 TRBV20-1 . .
CASSLELAPREPGFGYTF TGTGCCAGCAGCTTGGAACTGGCTCCCCGGGAGCCCGGCTTTGGCTACACCTTC TRBJ1-2 TRBV11-2 . .
CSVDPPPSGRAGEQFF TGCAGCGTTGACCCCCCTCCTAGCGGGAGGGCCGGTGAGCAGTTCTTC TRBJ2-1 TRBV29-1 TRBD2 .
CASSFQGPHQPQHF TGTGCCAGCAGTTTTCAGGGACCGCATCAGCCCCAGCATTTT TRBJ1-5 TRBV27 . .
CASSSRGATGELFF TGTGCCAGCAGTTCCAGGGGTGCCACCGGGGAGCTGTTTTTT TRBJ2-2 TRBV6-5 . .
CASSLEGGLPLPYNEQFF TGCGCCAGCAGCTTGGAGGGGGGGCTCCCCCTACCCTACAATGAGCAGTTCTTC TRBJ2-1 TRBV5-1 . .
CAWSVQRLAEQYF TGTGCCTGGAGTGTACAGCGACTAGCCGAGCAGTACTTC TRBJ2-7 TRBV30 TRBD2 .
CASTPGGTEAFF TGCGCCAGCACCCCCGGGGGCACTGAAGCTTTCTTT TRBJ1-1 TRBV5-1 . .
CADRGLVGELFF TGTGCCGACAGGGGGCTTGTCGGGGAGCTGTTTTTT TRBJ2-2 TRBV7-8 TRBD1 .
CASSQDFAGEGDEQYF TGCGCCAGCAGCCAAGATTTTGCAGGGGAGGGGGACGAGCAGTACTTC TRBJ2-7 TRBV4-3 . .
CASPKGRGLSYTF TGTGCCAGCCCTAAGGGCAGGGGGTTGAGCTACACCTTC TRBJ1-2 TRBV2 TRBD1 .
CASSDRADEKLFF TGTGCCAGCAGTGACAGGGCCGATGAAAAACTGTTTTTT TRBJ1-4 TRBV28 TRBD1 .
CAWSVQGANEQYF TGTGCCTGGAGTGTACAGGGGGCAAACGAGCAGTACTTC TRBJ2-7 TRBV30 TRBD1 once
CASSQEGLSFISDTQYF TGTGCCAGCAGCCAAGAGGGACTGTCGTTTATCTCGGATACGCAGTATTTT TRBJ2-3 TRBV4-2 . .